These 3 T cell receptor beta chains were all obtained from the same sample, sequenced in a study of shared clonotypes between healthy human individuals. Assay used: immunoSEQ multiplex PCR; TCRdb lists only in-frame clones, some missing. The sample carries around 550,000 clones, 85% to 95% recorded once. Positively selected for CCR7, the CD45RO-negative cells used as naive CD8 cells excluded terminally differentiated effector memory CD45RA+ cells. The specimen was naive CD8+ T cells sorted from blood. The origin of the receptors is a woman aged 25 to 39 in good health.

V is TRBV13 and J is TRBJ1-1, with 10 bases lining up with TRBD1. CDR1 is PRHDT, CDR2 FYEKMQ, per germline (reference sequence). Trimming at V came to 4 bases and at J to 5 bases, leaving 7 bases not matched to a gene. The CDR3 is 15 amino acids. The CDR3 DNA follows: TGTGCCAGCAGCTCACCGGGACAGGGGCTTACTGAAGCTTTCTTT. Translating it yields CASSSPGQGLTEAFF.

This clone was seen only a few times. The rearrangement links TRBV7-9 to TRBJ2-7; no firm D call. V lost 10 bases to trimming and J lost 2 bases, with 15 bases between them. CDR1 SEHNR and CDR2 FQNEAQ come from the germline V gene (reference sequence). The CDR3 covers 13 residues. CDR3 coding DNA: TGTGCCACGACGCCAGGTCCCACCTACGAGCAGTACTTC. Translating it yields CATTPGPTYEQYF.

The chain uses TRBV4-1 and TRBJ1-1; D gene unclear. Trimming removed 3 bases from V and 4 bases from J, with 15 bases in between. Germline V gene data show CDR1 as MGHRA and CDR2 as YSYEKL. The CDR3 contains 15 residues. The CDR3 DNA follows: TGCGCCAGCAGCCACTCCGGGGTAGGAGGCACTGAAGCTTTCTTT. It yields the protein CASSHSGVGGTEAFF.